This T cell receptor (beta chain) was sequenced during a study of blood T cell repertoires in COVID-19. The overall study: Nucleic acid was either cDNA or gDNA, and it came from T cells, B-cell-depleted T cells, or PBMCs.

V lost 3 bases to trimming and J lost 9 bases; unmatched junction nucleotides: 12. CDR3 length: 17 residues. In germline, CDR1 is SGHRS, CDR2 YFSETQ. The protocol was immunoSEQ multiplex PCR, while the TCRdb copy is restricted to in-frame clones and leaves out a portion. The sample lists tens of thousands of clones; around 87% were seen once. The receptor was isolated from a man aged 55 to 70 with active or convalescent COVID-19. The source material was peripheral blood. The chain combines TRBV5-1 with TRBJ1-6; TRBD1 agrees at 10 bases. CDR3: CASSSYPPGQGTSPLHF. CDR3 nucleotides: TGCGCCAGCAGCTCGTATCCACCGGGACAGGGGACTTCACCCCTCCACTTT.